This T cell receptor beta chain originates from a study of T cells in Graves' hyperthyroidism and ophthalmopathy. General study results and limits: Ophthalmopathy was separated from stable hyperthyroidism by a 13 V-J model.

RNA transcripts gave rise to amplified TCR beta CDR3 regions. The HTBI primer set served for first-round RT-PCR of the TCR CDR3. From the multiplex PCR reads, TCRdb called clonotypes with MiXCR, one entry per CDR3 protein. The table records about 640,000 distinct CDR3 sequences, roughly 15% of them present only once. The CDR3 is 16 amino acids. V trimming: 3 bases; J trimming: 2 bases; junction bases outside the gene matches: 5. Germline V gene data show CDR1 as KGHDR and CDR2 as SFDVKD. Active moderate-to-severe ophthalmopathy, Clinical Activity Score at least 3, NOSPECS at least 4, under 3 months' duration. Exclusion of a patient resulted from uncontrolled infection, other autoimmune disease, pregnancy or lactation. To note about this clonotype: The antigen is unknown.

The chain has TRBV24-1 and TRBJ2-3, with 9 bases identical to TRBD1. The sequenced sample consisted of blood. The clonotype originates from a woman between 50 and 59 years old with Graves' ophthalmopathy. The CDR3 DNA follows: TGTGCCACCAGTGATGTACAGGGGGCGCACACAGATACGCAGTATTTT. Translating it yields CATSDVQGAHTDTQYF.